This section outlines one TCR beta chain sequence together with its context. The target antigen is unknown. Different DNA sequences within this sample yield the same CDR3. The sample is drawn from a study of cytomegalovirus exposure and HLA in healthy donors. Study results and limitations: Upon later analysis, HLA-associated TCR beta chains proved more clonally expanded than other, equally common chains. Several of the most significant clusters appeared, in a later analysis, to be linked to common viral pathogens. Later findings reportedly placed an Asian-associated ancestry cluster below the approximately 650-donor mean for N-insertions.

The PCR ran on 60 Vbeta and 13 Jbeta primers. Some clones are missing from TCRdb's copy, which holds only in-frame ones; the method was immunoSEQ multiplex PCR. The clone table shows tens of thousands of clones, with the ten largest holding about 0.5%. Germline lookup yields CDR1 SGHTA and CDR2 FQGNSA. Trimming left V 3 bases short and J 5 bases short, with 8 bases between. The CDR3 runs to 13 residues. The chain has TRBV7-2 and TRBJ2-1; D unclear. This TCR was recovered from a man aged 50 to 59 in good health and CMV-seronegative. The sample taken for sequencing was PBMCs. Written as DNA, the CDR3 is TGTGCCAGCAGCTTGGGCAACCACAATGAGCAGTTCTTC. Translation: CASSLGNHNEQFF.